The next 8 T cell receptor beta chains were all read from a single sample in a study of CD8 T cells in ankylosing spondylitis (dated by TCRdb to about 2017). Receptor libraries were prepared by 5' RACE. Sequencing relied on an Illumina HiSeq 2500. Using fastp at Q25 and MiXCR, TCRdb reprocessed the public reads and kept productive beta chains. Duplicate CDR3 protein sequences are folded into a single record with the most common DNA and genes. A total of some 200,000 distinct CDR3 sequences appear in this sample, 20% to 30% of them only once. The ten largest clones capture 6.6% of the sample. Sequencing was performed on blood, either unsorted or a sorted T cell fraction (not recorded which). These receptors were collected from a male donor with ankylosing spondylitis or in good health (not recorded which).

The chain has TRBV9 and TRBJ2-7; 7 nucleotides agree with TRBD1. This CDR3 is built from 12 residues. Germline CDR1 is SGDLS and CDR2 is YYNGEE. With V trimmed by 7 bases and J by 5 bases, 6 bases remained unmatched. Here the CDR3 DNA reads TGTGCCAGCGAGGGGGCGGTCCACGAGCAGTACTTC. Its protein is CASEGAVHEQYF.

This sequence joins TRBV20-1 and TRBJ2-1; D gene unclear. Per germline, CDR1 DFQATT and CDR2 SNEGSKA (reference sequence). V lost 4 bases, J lost 7 bases, and 20 bases lay in between. The CDR3 contains 15 residues. Written as DNA, the CDR3 is TGCAGTGCTAACGAGCCTAATGGGGTCGGAAATGAGCAGTTCTTC. Protein product: CSANEPNGVGNEQFF.

V is TRBV10-3 and J is TRBJ1-2; 8 bases are a match to TRBD1. CDR3 length: 16 amino acids. J was trimmed by 7 bases and V by 0 bases; bases with no gene match: 10. Germline CDR1 ENHRY, CDR2 SYGVKD. The CDR3 region has the DNA TGTGCCATCAGTGAGTCGACTCCCGGACAGGGTCGTGGCTACACCTTC. This encodes CAISESTPGQGRGYTF.

This clonotype was seen many times. This chain joins TRBV5-6 and TRBJ1-2, with D possibly being TRBD1 (6 bases). Deletions cut 1 base from V and 3 bases from J, with 10 bases between. This CDR3 spans 14 amino acids. Per germline, CDR1 SGHDT and CDR2 YYEEEE. CDR3 in DNA: TGTGCCAGCAGCTTGCAACAGGGAGACTATGGCTACACCTTC. Translated, it gives CASSLQQGDYGYTF. Drawing the rest from reference TRBV5-6 and TRBJ1-2, the complete variable domain is DAGVTQSPTHLIKTRGQQVTLRCSPKSGHDTVSWYQQALGQGPQFIFQYYEEEERQRGNFPDRFSGHQFPNYSSELNVNALLLGDSALYLCASSLQQGDYGYTFGSGTRLTVV.

The J gene is TRBJ2-7, the V gene TRBV29-1, with unresolved D. V was cut by 3 bases and J by 3 bases, with 15 bases left in between. CDR1 SQVTM and CDR2 ANQGSEA come from the germline V gene. The CDR3 is 14 residues long. The CDR3 loop is CSVELQAGFYEQYF. The CDR3 bases are TGCAGCGTTGAGCTGCAGGCCGGGTTCTACGAGCAGTACTTC.

This clonotype came up a few times. The V and J genes are TRBV29-1 and TRBJ2-1, with D possibly TRBD1 on 6 matching bases. CDR1 SQVTM and CDR2 ANQGSEA come from the germline V gene. V gave up 1 base and J gave up 5 bases, with 18 bases separating them. The CDR3 contains 16 residues. CDR3 in amino acids: CSVEAYPNRDHNEQFF. CDR3 bases: TGCAGCGTTGAAGCCTACCCGAACAGGGACCACAATGAGCAGTTCTTC.

This chain connects TRBV7-2 to TRBJ2-7, with a tentative D call TRBD2 (6 bases). The CDR3 consists of 16 residues. From germline, CDR1 is SGHTA and CDR2 FQGNSA. The V gene lost 0 bases and the J gene lost 3 bases, with 15 bases spanning the gap. This chain's CDR3 is CASSLAWDGLNYEQYF. The CDR3 nucleotides read TGTGCCAGCAGCTTAGCGTGGGACGGACTAAACTACGAGCAGTACTTC. Complete variable domain (other parts from reference TRBV7-2 and TRBJ2-7): GAGVSQSPSNKVTEKGKDVELRCDPISGHTALYWYRQSLGQGLEFLIYFQGNSAPDKSGLPSDRFSAERTGGSVSTLTIQRTQQEDSAVYLCASSLAWDGLNYEQYFGPGTRLTVT.

This chain joins TRBV29-1 and TRBJ2-3, with TRBD2 as a possible D gene (6 bases). In germline, CDR1 is SQVTM, CDR2 ANQGSEA. Trimming left V 4 bases short and J 5 bases short, with 13 bases between. The CDR3 covers 13 residues. The CDR3 loop is CSVGFAGLDTQYF. CDR3 bases: TGCAGCGTTGGCTTCGCGGGACTAGATACGCAGTATTTT.